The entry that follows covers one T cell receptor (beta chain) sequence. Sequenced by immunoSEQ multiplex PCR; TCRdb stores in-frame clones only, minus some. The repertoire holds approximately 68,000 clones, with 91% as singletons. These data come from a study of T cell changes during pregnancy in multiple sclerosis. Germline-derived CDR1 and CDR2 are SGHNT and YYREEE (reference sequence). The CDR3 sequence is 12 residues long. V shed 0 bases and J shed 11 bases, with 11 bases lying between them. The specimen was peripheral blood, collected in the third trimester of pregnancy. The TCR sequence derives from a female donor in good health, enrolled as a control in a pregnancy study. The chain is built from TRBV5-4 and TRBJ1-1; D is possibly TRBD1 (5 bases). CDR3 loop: CASSLGGVQAFF. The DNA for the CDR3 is TGTGCCAGCAGCTTGGGGGGGGTTCAGGCTTTCTTT.